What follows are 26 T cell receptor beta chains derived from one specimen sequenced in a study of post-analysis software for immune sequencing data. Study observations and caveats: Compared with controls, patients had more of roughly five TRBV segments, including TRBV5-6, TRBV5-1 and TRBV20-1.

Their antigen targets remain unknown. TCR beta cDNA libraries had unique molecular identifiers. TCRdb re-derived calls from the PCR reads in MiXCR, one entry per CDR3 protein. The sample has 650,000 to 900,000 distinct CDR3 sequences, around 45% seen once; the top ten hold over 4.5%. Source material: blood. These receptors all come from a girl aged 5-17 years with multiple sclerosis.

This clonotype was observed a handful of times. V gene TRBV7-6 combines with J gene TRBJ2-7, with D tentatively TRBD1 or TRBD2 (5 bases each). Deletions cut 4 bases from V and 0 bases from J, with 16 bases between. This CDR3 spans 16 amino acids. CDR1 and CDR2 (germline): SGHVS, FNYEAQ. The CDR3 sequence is CASSSLGDGISYEQYF. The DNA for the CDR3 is TGTGCCAGCAGCTCCCTCGGGGACGGGATCTCCTACGAGCAGTACTTC.

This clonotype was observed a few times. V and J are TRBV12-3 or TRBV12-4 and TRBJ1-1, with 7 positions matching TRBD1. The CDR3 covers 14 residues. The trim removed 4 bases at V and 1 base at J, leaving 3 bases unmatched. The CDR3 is CASSSNRGNTEAFF. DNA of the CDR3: TGTGCCAGCAGTTCCAACAGGGGGAACACTGAAGCTTTCTTT.

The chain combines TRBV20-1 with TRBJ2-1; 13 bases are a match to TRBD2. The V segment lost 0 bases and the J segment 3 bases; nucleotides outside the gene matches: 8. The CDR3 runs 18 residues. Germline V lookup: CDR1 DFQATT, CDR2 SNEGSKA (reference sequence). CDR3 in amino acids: CSARDPWTSGSRYNEQFF. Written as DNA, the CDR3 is TGCAGTGCTAGAGACCCCTGGACTAGCGGGAGTCGCTACAATGAGCAGTTCTTC.

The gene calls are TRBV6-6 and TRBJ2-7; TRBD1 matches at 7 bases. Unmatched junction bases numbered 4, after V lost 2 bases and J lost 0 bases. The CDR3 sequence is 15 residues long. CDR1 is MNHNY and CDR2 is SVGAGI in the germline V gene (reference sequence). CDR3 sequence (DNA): TGTGCCAGCAGTTACGCCCGGGACAGCTCCTACGAGCAGTACTTC. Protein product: CASSYARDSSYEQYF.

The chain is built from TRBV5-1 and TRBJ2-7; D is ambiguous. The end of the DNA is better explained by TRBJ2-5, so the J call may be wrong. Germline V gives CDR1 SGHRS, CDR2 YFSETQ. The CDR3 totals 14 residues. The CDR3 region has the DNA TGCGCCAGCAGCACCGTTGGGCTGGAAGAGACCCAGTACTTC. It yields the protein CASSTVGLEETQYF.

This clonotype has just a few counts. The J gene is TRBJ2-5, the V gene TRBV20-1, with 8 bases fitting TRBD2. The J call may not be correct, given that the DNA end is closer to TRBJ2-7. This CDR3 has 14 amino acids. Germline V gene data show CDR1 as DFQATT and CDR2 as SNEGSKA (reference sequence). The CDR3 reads CSARRAGVTSEQYF. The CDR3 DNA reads TGCAGTGCTAGACGAGCGGGAGTGACATCCGAGCAGTACTTC.

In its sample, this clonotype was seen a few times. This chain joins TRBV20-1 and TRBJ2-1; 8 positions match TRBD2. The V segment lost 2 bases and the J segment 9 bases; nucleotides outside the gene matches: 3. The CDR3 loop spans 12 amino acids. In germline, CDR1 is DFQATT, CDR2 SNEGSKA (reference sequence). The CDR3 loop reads CSARRTSTEQFF. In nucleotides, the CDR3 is TGCAGTGCTAGAAGGACTAGCACTGAGCAGTTCTTC.

CDR3 sequence: CASSYREANEKLFF. The CDR3 DNA is TGTGCCAGCAGTTACCGAGAGGCAAATGAAAAACTGTTTTTT. V gene TRBV6-5 combines with J gene TRBJ1-4; D unresolved. Germline-derived CDR1 and CDR2 are MNHEY and SVGAGI. CDR3 length equals 14 residues. V was trimmed by 2 bases and J by 5 bases, leaving 9 bases between them.

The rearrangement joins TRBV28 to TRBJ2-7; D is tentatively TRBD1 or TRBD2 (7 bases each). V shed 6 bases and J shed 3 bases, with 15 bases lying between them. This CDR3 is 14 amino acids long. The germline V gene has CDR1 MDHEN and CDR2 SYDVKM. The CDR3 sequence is CASRGGDRVYEQYF. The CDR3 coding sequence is TGTGCCAGCAGGGGGGGGGACAGAGTCTACGAGCAGTACTTC.

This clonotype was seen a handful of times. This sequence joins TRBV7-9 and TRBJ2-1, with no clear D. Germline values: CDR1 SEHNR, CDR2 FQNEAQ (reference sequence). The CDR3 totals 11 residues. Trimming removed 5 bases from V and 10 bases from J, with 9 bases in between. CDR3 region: CASSAANEQFF. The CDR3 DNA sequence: TGTGCCAGCAGCGCGGCCAACGAGCAGTTCTTC.

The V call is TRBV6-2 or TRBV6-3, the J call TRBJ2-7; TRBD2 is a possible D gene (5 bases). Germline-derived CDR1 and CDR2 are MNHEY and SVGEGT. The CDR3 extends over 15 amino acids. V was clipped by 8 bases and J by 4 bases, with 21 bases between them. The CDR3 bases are TGTGCCAGCGCCCTCAGCCGAGCGGTCTTTTACGAGCAGTACTTC. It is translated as CASALSRAVFYEQYF.

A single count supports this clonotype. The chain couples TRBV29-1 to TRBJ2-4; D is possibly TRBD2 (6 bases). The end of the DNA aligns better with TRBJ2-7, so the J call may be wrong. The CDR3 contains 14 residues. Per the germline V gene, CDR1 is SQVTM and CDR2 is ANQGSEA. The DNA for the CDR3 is TGCAGCACTTCAGGAGGGAGGACAACCTACGAGCAGTACTTC. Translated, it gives CSTSGGRTTYEQYF.

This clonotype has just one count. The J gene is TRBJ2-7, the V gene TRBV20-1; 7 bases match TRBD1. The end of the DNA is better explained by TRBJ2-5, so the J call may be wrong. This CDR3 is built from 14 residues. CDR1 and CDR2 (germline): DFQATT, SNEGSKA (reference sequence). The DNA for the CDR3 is TGCAGTGCTAGAGGAGCCGACAGGGTAGAGACCCAGTACTTC. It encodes CSARGADRVETQYF.

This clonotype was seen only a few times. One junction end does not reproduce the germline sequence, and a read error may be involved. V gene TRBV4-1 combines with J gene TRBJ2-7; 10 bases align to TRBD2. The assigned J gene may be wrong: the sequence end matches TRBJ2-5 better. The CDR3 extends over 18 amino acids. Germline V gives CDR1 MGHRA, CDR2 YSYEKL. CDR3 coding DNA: TGCGCTAGCAGCCAAGATAGGGTCCTAGCGGGAGTTGCTGAGACCCAGTACTTC. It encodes CASSQDRVLAGVAETQYF.

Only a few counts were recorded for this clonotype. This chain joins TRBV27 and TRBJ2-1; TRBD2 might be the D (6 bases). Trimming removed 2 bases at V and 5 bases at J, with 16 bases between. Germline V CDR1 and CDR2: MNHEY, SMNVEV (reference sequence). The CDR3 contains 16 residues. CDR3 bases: TGTGCCAGCAGTTTAGAGGCGGGATGGGCCAACAATGAGCAGTTCTTC. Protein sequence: CASSLEAGWANNEQFF.

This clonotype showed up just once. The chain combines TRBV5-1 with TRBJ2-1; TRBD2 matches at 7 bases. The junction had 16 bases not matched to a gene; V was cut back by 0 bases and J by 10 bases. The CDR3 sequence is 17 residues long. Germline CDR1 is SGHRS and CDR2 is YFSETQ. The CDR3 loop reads CASSLVFRGRRHREQFF. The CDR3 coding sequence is TGCGCCAGCAGCTTGGTGTTCCGCGGGAGACGCCACCGGGAGCAGTTCTTC.

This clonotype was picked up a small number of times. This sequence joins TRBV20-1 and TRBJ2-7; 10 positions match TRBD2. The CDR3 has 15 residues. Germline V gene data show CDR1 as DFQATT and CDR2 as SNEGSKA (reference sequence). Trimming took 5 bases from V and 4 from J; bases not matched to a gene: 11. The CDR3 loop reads CSASLSGRVWYEQYF. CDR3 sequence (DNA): TGCAGTGCTTCCCTAAGCGGGAGGGTATGGTACGAGCAGTACTTC.

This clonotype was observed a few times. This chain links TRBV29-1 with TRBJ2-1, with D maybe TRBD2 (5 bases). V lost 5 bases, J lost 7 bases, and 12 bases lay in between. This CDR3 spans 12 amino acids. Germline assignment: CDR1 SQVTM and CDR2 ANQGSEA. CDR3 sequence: CSVFGGGNEQFF. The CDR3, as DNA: TGCAGCGTTTTCGGAGGTGGGAATGAGCAGTTCTTC.

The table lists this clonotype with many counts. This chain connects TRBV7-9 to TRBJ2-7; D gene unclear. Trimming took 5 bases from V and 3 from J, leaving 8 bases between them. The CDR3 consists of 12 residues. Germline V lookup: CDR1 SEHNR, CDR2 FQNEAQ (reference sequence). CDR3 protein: CASSPNGYEQYF. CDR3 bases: TGTGCCAGCAGCCCTAACGGCTACGAGCAGTACTTC.

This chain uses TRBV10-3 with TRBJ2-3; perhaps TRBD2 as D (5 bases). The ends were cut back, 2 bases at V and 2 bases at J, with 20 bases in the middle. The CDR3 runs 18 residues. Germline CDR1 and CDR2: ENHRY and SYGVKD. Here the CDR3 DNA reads TGTGCCATCAGTGAGACGGGATTTTTTCCCAACCTCACAGATACGCAGTATTTT. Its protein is CAISETGFFPNLTDTQYF.

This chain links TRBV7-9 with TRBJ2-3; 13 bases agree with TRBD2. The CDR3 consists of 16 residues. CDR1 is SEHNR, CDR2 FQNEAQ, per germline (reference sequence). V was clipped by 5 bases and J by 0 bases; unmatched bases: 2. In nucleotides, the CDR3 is TGTGCCAGCAGCACACTAGCGGGAGGGAGCACAGATACGCAGTATTTT. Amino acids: CASSTLAGGSTDTQYF.

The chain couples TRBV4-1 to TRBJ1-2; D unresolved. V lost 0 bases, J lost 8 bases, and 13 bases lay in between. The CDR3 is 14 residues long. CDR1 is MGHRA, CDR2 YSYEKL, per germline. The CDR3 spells CASSQDARVGGYTF. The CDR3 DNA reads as TGCGCCAGCAGCCAAGATGCGAGGGTTGGCGGCTACACCTTC.

The CDR3 DNA reads as TGTGCCAGCAGCTTTTCCCGACAGGGTCTTAGGAATGAGCAGTTCTTC. This sequence encodes CASSFSRQGLRNEQFF. J is TRBJ2-1 and V is TRBV5-5; 7 bases line up with TRBD1. Germline V CDR1 and CDR2: SGHKS, YYEKEE (reference sequence). CDR3 length: 16 residues. The J segment lost 7 bases and the V segment lost 2 bases, leaving 12 bases of the junction unmatched.

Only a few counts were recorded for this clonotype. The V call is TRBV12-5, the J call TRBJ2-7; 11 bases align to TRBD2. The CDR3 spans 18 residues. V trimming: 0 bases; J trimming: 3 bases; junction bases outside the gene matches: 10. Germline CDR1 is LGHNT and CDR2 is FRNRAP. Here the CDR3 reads CASGLVLRSTSGDYEQYF. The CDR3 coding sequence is TGTGCTAGTGGTTTGGTACTCAGGTCGACTAGCGGGGACTACGAGCAGTACTTC.

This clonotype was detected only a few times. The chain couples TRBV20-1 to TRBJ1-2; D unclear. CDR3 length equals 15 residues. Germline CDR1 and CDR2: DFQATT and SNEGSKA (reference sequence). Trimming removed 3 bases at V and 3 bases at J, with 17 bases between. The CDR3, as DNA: TGCAGTGCTAGCCTGTCCCGTTCTTCTGACTATGGCTACACCTTC. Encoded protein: CSASLSRSSDYGYTF.

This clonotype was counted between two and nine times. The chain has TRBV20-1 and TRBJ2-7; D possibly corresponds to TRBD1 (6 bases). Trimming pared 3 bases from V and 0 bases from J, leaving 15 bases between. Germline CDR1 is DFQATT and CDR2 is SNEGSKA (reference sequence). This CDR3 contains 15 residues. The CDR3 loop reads CSASLRGGRSYEQYF. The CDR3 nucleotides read TGCAGTGCTAGTCTCAGGGGCGGCCGCTCCTACGAGCAGTACTTC.